The 15 T cell receptor beta chains below come from one sample, sequenced in a study of blood T cell repertoires in COVID-19. The data were produced by immunoSEQ multiplex PCR, yet TCRdb's version contains in-frame clones alone and is incomplete. The sample records under 200,000 clones, 70% to 90% being singletons. The sequencing input was peripheral blood. These receptors all stem from an elderly woman with acute or convalescent COVID-19.

The V gene is TRBV3-1 (or the pseudogene TRBV3-2), the J gene TRBJ2-7; 8 bases match TRBD2. The CDR3 consists of 14 residues. Germline-derived CDR1 and CDR2 are LGHDT and YNNKEL (reference sequence). With V trimmed by 1 base and J by 5 bases, 4 bases remained unmatched. DNA for the CDR3: TGTGCCAGCAGCCAAGGAGCGGGAGTCGACGAGCAGTACTTC. Encoded protein: CASSQGAGVDEQYF.

The DNA of the CDR3 is TGTGCCAGCAGACAGGGGTACGGCTACACCTTC. Amino acids: CASRQGYGYTF. This chain links TRBV6-4 with TRBJ1-2, with TRBD1 matching over 7 bases. Losses at the gene ends were 6 bases for V and 8 bases for J; bases not matched to a gene: 3. The CDR3 totals 11 residues. Germline V gene data show CDR1 as MRHNA and CDR2 as SNTAGT.

The chain links TRBV7-9 to TRBJ1-1; D unclear. The CDR3 totals 14 residues. Germline CDR1 is SEHNR and CDR2 is FQNEAQ (reference sequence). Trimming removed 5 bases at V and 3 bases at J, with 13 bases between. The CDR3 here is CASSASADYTEAFF. For the CDR3, the DNA is TGTGCCAGCAGCGCCAGTGCTGACTACACTGAAGCTTTCTTT.

This clone was picked up a small number of times. This rearrangement joins TRBV7-2 to TRBJ1-5; unclear D gene. Between the trimmed V and J ends, which lost 3 bases and 0 bases, there was a span of 12 bases. Germline V gene sequence: CDR1 SGHTA, CDR2 FQGNSA. The CDR3 covers 16 residues. The CDR3 nucleotides read TGTGCCAGCAGCTTTTCATTTTCCCCTAGCAATCAGCCCCAGCATTTT. The encoded protein is CASSFSFSPSNQPQHF.

The chain is built from TRBV10-1 and TRBJ2-7; D is undetermined. Germline loops: CDR1 WNHNN, CDR2 SYGVQD (reference sequence). V was shortened by 3 bases and J by 3 bases, with 9 bases between the two germline ends. The length of the CDR3 is 13 residues. CDR3 region: CASSDHYNYEQYF. In DNA, the CDR3 is TGCGCCAGCAGTGATCACTATAACTACGAGCAGTACTTC.

The rearrangement links TRBV27 to TRBJ1-1; 9 bases are shared with TRBD1. Trimming cost V 1 base and J 10 bases; bases outside gene matches: 7. CDR3 length: 14 residues. Germline CDR1 reads MNHEY; CDR2 reads SMNVEV (reference sequence). The CDR3 reads CASSLFPDRGLAFF. The CDR3 DNA sequence: TGTGCCAGCAGTTTATTCCCGGACAGGGGTTTAGCTTTCTTT.

This clone has a handful of counts. V usage is TRBV12-3 or TRBV12-4 and J usage is TRBJ1-2; D is perhaps TRBD1 (6 bases). The CDR3 is 13 residues long. Trimming left V 4 bases short and J 7 bases short, with 13 bases between. This CDR3 is CASSWTESGGYTF. CDR3 in DNA: TGTGCCAGCAGTTGGACAGAATCGGGTGGCTACACCTTC.

V and J are TRBV5-1 and TRBJ1-1; D is unclear. Trimming left V 4 bases short and J 1 base short, with 11 bases between. This CDR3 has 14 residues. Germline V gene sequence: CDR1 SGHRS, CDR2 YFSETQ. The CDR3 nucleotides are TGCGCCAGCAGCGAACAGCTGAGGAACACTGAAGCTTTCTTT. Its translation: CASSEQLRNTEAFF.

V usage is TRBV7-2 and J usage is TRBJ1-6; perhaps TRBD1 as D (6 bases). V was cut by 5 bases and J by 7 bases, with 21 bases left in between. The CDR3 is made up of 17 amino acids. The germline gives CDR1 SGHTA, CDR2 FQGNSA. In DNA form, the CDR3 reads TGTGCCAGCAGCCCCAGGGTAGGGGGGGATTCGAATTCACCCCTCCACTTT. Translating it yields CASSPRVGGDSNSPLHF.

V usage is TRBV5-6 and J usage is TRBJ1-5; no definite D call. Germline V gene lookup returns CDR1 SGHDT and CDR2 YYEEEE. V was clipped by 4 bases and J by 0 bases, with 11 bases between them. This CDR3 spans 15 amino acids. The CDR3 nucleotides read TGTGCCAGCAGCCCCGGGGTGAATAGCAATCAGCCCCAGCATTTT. It yields the protein CASSPGVNSNQPQHF.

The table lists this clone with a few counts. The chain recombines TRBV6-5 with TRBJ1-1; 8 bases match TRBD1. Unmatched junction bases numbered 9, after V lost 6 bases and J lost 3 bases. This CDR3 has 15 residues. Germline values: CDR1 MNHEY, CDR2 SVGAGI. In nucleotides, the CDR3 is TGTGCCAGCAGCACAGAATCAGGGGGCTACACTGAAGCTTTCTTT. It translates to CASSTESGGYTEAFF.

The chain combines TRBV5-4 with TRBJ2-7, with D possibly TRBD2 on 6 matching bases. Germline V gene sequence: CDR1 SGHNT, CDR2 YYREEE (reference sequence). The CDR3 has 12 residues. With 4 bases removed from V and 7 bases from J, the gap between germline ends came to 12 bases. The CDR3 is CASSIPAGEQYF. CDR3 bases: TGTGCCAGCAGCATACCGGCGGGAGAGCAGTACTTC.

The V and J genes are TRBV5-8 and TRBJ1-3, with unresolved D. Deletions cut 1 base from V and 0 bases from J, with 11 bases between. CDR3 length: 16 amino acids. Germline V gene sequence: CDR1 SGHTS, CDR2 YDEGEE. The CDR3 spells CASSLSLLSSGNTIYF. Written as DNA, the CDR3 is TGTGCCAGCAGCTTGAGTCTTCTAAGCTCTGGAAACACCATATATTTT.

The chain links TRBV7-9 to TRBJ2-6; D may be TRBD1 (6 bases). Trimming stripped 1 base from V and 12 bases from J, with 22 bases between. CDR1 SEHNR and CDR2 FQNEAQ come from the germline V gene (reference sequence). This CDR3 has 17 residues. The CDR3 reads CASSLEGWAGDLGVLTF. The CDR3 DNA is TGTGCCAGCAGCTTAGAGGGGTGGGCAGGGGATTTAGGCGTCCTGACTTTC.

CDR3 nucleotides: TGCGCCAGCAGCTGGACGGGACAGGGGAATCAGCCCCAGCATTTT. Encoded protein: CASSWTGQGNQPQHF. The chain carries TRBV5-1 and TRBJ1-5; 10 positions match TRBD1. The ends lost 3 bases at V and 4 bases at J; junction bases unmatched: 4. From germline, CDR1 is SGHRS and CDR2 YFSETQ. CDR3 size: 15 residues.